A single sample is the source of the 30 T cell receptor beta chains below, sequenced in a study of beta chain features in type 1 diabetes. What was sequenced were expressed TCRB transcripts, since all of the isolated RNA had been reverse transcribed. Produced via immunoSEQ multiplex PCR; TCRdb's table is partial and in-frame only. This table has 250,000 to 350,000 clones, 8% to 13% appearing once. Specimen: naive CD4+ T cells from blood. The source is a woman in her 30s in good health.

The chain uses TRBV4-3 and TRBJ2-7; D call uncertain. Germline V gives CDR1 LGHNA, CDR2 YSLEER. V lost 1 base and J 0 bases, leaving 13 bases between the germline ends. The CDR3 is 16 residues long. Here the CDR3 reads CASSQVTTMSSYEQYF. The CDR3 DNA follows: TGCGCCAGCAGCCAAGTAACCACCATGAGCTCCTACGAGCAGTACTTC.

The chain links TRBV4-2 to TRBJ2-2, with 9 bases matching TRBD1. The junction had 0 bases not matched to a gene; V was cut back by 4 bases and J by 0 bases. This CDR3 region has 15 residues. Germline assignment: CDR1 LGHNA and CDR2 YNFKEQ. The CDR3: CASSRTGANTGELFF. The CDR3 nucleotides are TGTGCCAGCAGCCGGACAGGGGCGAACACCGGGGAGCTGTTTTTT.

This chain links TRBV27 with TRBJ2-1; tentative D call: TRBD1 (5 bases). Trimming removed 3 bases from V and 0 bases from J, with 6 bases in between. Germline V gene lookup returns CDR1 MNHEY and CDR2 SMNVEV (reference sequence). This CDR3 spans 14 amino acids. Here the CDR3 DNA reads TGTGCCAGCAGTTTCCAGGGCTCCTACAATGAGCAGTTCTTC. Translation gives CASSFQGSYNEQFF.

The chain uses TRBV6-1 and TRBJ2-1, with 11 nucleotides matching TRBD2. Germline V CDR1 and CDR2: MNHNS, SASEGT. Trimming took 6 bases from V and 5 from J; bases not matched to a gene: 6. The CDR3 is 15 residues long. The CDR3 DNA follows: TGTGCCAGCAGCCCCGGGACTAGCGGTAACAATGAGCAGTTCTTC. This gives the protein CASSPGTSGNNEQFF.

This sequence joins TRBV28 and TRBJ2-1; TRBD2 aligns across 9 bases. This CDR3 has 16 residues. CDR1 is MDHEN and CDR2 is SYDVKM in the germline V gene. The ends lost 5 bases at V and 3 bases at J; junction bases unmatched: 8. CDR3: CASSLAGTSHYNEQFF. CDR3 DNA sequence: TGTGCCAGCAGTCTTGCCGGGACTAGCCACTACAATGAGCAGTTCTTC.

This clone was found a few times. The chain carries TRBV4-2 and TRBJ1-4, with 9 bases matching TRBD1. The length of the CDR3 is 19 residues. V shed 1 base and J 3 bases; nucleotides not matched to a gene: 12. Germline lookup yields CDR1 LGHNA and CDR2 YNFKEQ. DNA for the CDR3: TGTGCCAGCAGCCAAGCAGCACAGGGGGCTAGAGGTCCTAATGAAAAACTGTTTTTT. It specifies CASSQAAQGARGPNEKLFF.

The chain couples TRBV28 to TRBJ1-2; D is unresolved. V lost 2 bases and J lost 8, with 9 bases in between. Germline V CDR1 and CDR2: MDHEN, SYDVKM. The CDR3 is 12 residues long. DNA of the CDR3: TGTGCCAGCAGTTTACCCGGGGAAGGCTACACCTTC. Translation gives CASSLPGEGYTF.

Note on this clone: The same CDR3 also results from other DNA sequences found in this sample. This chain connects TRBV28 to TRBJ1-2; D uncertain. V was pared by 3 bases and J by 2 bases, with 4 bases between. CDR3 length equals 12 residues. Germline CDR1 MDHEN, CDR2 SYDVKM. CDR3 sequence reads: CASSFRNYGYTF. Written as DNA, the CDR3 is TGTGCCAGCAGTTTTCGGAACTATGGCTACACCTTC.

This clone has only a few counts. V gene TRBV18 combines with J gene TRBJ2-3; TRBD2 is a possible D gene (6 bases). The V end was cut by 0 bases, the J end by 2 bases, with 12 bases between. This CDR3 contains 16 residues. The V gene's germline CDR1 is KGHSH and CDR2 LQKENI. CDR3 region: CASSPPSSEFTDTQYF. CDR3 DNA sequence: TGTGCCAGCTCACCACCGTCTAGCGAGTTCACAGATACGCAGTATTTT.

This clone occurred a few times. The rearrangement joins TRBV28 to TRBJ1-2, with D perhaps TRBD1 (6 bases). The CDR3 runs 14 residues. Trimming took 8 bases from V and 2 from J, leaving 15 bases between them. Germline CDR1 and CDR2: MDHEN and SYDVKM. CDR3 nucleotide sequence: TGTGCCAGCCTCGCAGGGGCAATAAACTATGGCTACACCTTC. Residues: CASLAGAINYGYTF.

The chain is built from TRBV29-1 and TRBJ1-1; D is ambiguous. V gave up 7 bases and J gave up 4 bases, with 16 bases separating them. CDR1 and CDR2 from the germline V gene are SQVTM and ANQGSEA. CDR3 length: 13 amino acids. Here the CDR3 DNA reads TGCAGCGCATGTGAGCGGTTGAGCACTGAAGCTTTCTTT. Its protein product is CSACERLSTEAFF.

The J gene is TRBJ1-2, the V gene TRBV11-1; TRBD1 agrees at 7 bases. V gave up 5 bases and J gave up 8 bases; unmatched junction bases: 8. The CDR3 loop spans 13 amino acids. Germline V gene lookup returns CDR1 SGHAT and CDR2 FQDESV (reference sequence). CDR3 sequence: CASSTRGRRGYTF. The CDR3 nucleotides are TGTGCCAGCAGCACAAGGGGGCGCCGGGGCTACACCTTC.

This clone was counted a few times. The rearrangement joins TRBV12-5 to TRBJ2-5, with 13 bases lining up with TRBD2. CDR3 size: 18 residues. Germline CDR1 and CDR2: LGHNT and FRNRAP. With 2 bases clipped from V and 10 bases from J, the junction kept 16 bases outside the gene matches. The CDR3 nucleotides read TGTGCTAGTGGTTTGTGGGAGGGCGGACTAGCGGGAGAAGGAGGCCAGTACTTC. Its protein product is CASGLWEGGLAGEGGQYF. Filled out from reference TRBV12-5 and TRBJ2-5, the complete variable domain reads DARVTQTPRHKVTEMGQEVTMRCQPILGHNTVFWYRQTMMQGLELLAYFRNRAPLDDSGMPKDRFSAEMPDATLATLKIQPSEPRDSAVYFCASGLWEGGLAGEGGQYFGPGTRLLVL.

J is TRBJ2-1 and V is TRBV29-1; 15 bases fit TRBD2. Germline assignment: CDR1 SQVTM and CDR2 ANQGSEA. V dropped 6 bases and J dropped 14; count of bases not matched to a gene: 11. The CDR3 totals 14 residues. The chain's CDR3 is CSVGAGLAGGPEFF. The CDR3 DNA reads TGCAGCGTGGGGGCCGGACTAGCGGGAGGGCCAGAGTTCTTC.

There are a few counts of this clone. The V call is TRBV5-6, the J call TRBJ2-5, with 9 bases identical to TRBD2. The germline V gene encodes CDR1 SGHDT and CDR2 YYEEEE. The CDR3 is 15 residues long. Trimming cost V 4 bases and J 1 base; bases outside gene matches: 5. Here the CDR3 DNA reads TGTGCCAGCAGCCCGACTAGCGGAGTCCAAGAGACCCAGTACTTC. As protein: CASSPTSGVQETQYF. Full variable domain (remainder filled in from reference TRBV5-6 and TRBJ2-5): DAGVTQSPTHLIKTRGQQVTLRCSPKSGHDTVSWYQQALGQGPQFIFQYYEEEERQRGNFPDRFSGHQFPNYSSELNVNALLLGDSALYLCASSPTSGVQETQYFGPGTRLLVL.

This clone was detected a few times. The CDR3 loop reads CASSSGQGNEQYF. CDR3 bases: TGTGCCAGCAGCTCGGGACAGGGAAACGAGCAGTACTTC. The gene calls are TRBV7-3 and TRBJ2-7; 9 bases fit TRBD1. Germline lookup yields CDR1 SGHTA and CDR2 FQGTGA. The V segment lost 4 bases and the J segment 5 bases; nucleotides outside the gene matches: 3. This CDR3 contains 13 residues.

This clone appeared a few times. The V and J genes are TRBV7-9 and TRBJ2-1; 8 nucleotides agree with TRBD1. The germline gives CDR1 SEHNR, CDR2 FQNEAQ (reference sequence). J was trimmed by 8 bases and V by 1 base; bases with no gene match: 10. The CDR3 length is 16 residues. CDR3 in amino acids: CASSLGAGGHIDEQFF. The CDR3 coding sequence is TGTGCCAGCAGCTTAGGGGCAGGGGGCCACATTGATGAGCAGTTCTTC.

This clone was picked up a small number of times. This sequence joins TRBV29-1 and TRBJ2-5; 7 bases match TRBD2. In germline, CDR1 is SQVTM, CDR2 ANQGSEA. The V gene end was trimmed by 4 bases and the J gene end by 4 bases; junction bases not matched to a gene: 9. The CDR3 runs 14 residues. The CDR3 protein is CSVVGGEGAETQYF. In DNA form, the CDR3 reads TGCAGCGTTGTAGGCGGGGAGGGCGCAGAGACCCAGTACTTC.

The sample holds a few counts of this clone. The chain uses TRBV9 and TRBJ2-2; 10 bases match TRBD2. V trimming: 1 base; J trimming: 3 bases; junction bases outside the gene matches: 0. Germline CDR1 reads SGDLS; CDR2 reads YYNGEE. CDR3 length equals 15 residues. The CDR3 bases are TGTGCCAGCAGCGTAAGCGGGAGGGACACCGGGGAGCTGTTTTTT. Encoded protein: CASSVSGRDTGELFF.

V and J are TRBV11-3 and TRBJ2-1; 12 bases line up with TRBD2. The germline V gene has CDR1 SGHNT and CDR2 YENEEA. The CDR3 loop spans 16 amino acids. J gave up 5 bases and V 5 bases, and 7 bases lay outside the gene matches. CDR3 bases: TGTGCCAGCAGCCGTATCGGACTAGCGGGGAACAATGAGCAGTTCTTC. Translating it yields CASSRIGLAGNNEQFF.

This rearrangement joins TRBV7-9 to TRBJ2-7; D is perhaps TRBD1 (5 bases). Germline loops: CDR1 SEHNR, CDR2 FQNEAQ (reference sequence). This CDR3 has 13 residues. Trimming removed 6 bases from V and 3 bases from J, with 12 bases in between. For the CDR3, the DNA is TGTGCCAGCAGTCCGATGCAGGGCTACGAGCAGTACTTC. Its translation: CASSPMQGYEQYF.

The rearrangement joins TRBV27 to TRBJ2-2; 12 nucleotides agree with TRBD2. This CDR3 region has 16 residues. With 6 bases clipped from V and 4 bases from J, the junction kept 6 bases outside the gene matches. Germline loops: CDR1 MNHEY, CDR2 SMNVEV (reference sequence). The CDR3 DNA reads as TGTGCCAGCAGCCCAGTACTAGCGGGAGGCACCGGGGAGCTGTTTTTT. Its protein is CASSPVLAGGTGELFF.

This clone was picked up a small number of times. This chain joins TRBV5-1 and TRBJ2-7; a possible D gene is TRBD1 (5 bases). V shed 4 bases and J shed 4 bases, with 21 bases lying between them. The CDR3 loop spans 16 amino acids. The V gene's germline CDR1 is SGHRS and CDR2 YFSETQ. Here the CDR3 DNA reads TGCGCCAGCAGCCCAGGAAACAGGATGGCCCTTTACGAGCAGTACTTC. Its protein product is CASSPGNRMALYEQYF.

The chain links TRBV5-1 to TRBJ2-1; TRBD1 aligns across 7 bases. There are 17 residues in the CDR3. J gave up 4 bases and V 4 bases, and 14 bases lay outside the gene matches. Germline V gene sequence: CDR1 SGHRS, CDR2 YFSETQ. The CDR3 DNA reads as TGCGCCAGCAGCCCTACAGGGGTAAGCTACGGATACAATGAGCAGTTCTTC. Residues: CASSPTGVSYGYNEQFF.

The chain uses TRBV18 and TRBJ1-1; D is ambiguous. Germline CDR1 is KGHSH and CDR2 is LQKENI. Trimming stripped 6 bases from V and 4 bases from J, with 12 bases between. The CDR3 loop spans 13 amino acids. The CDR3 nucleotides read TGTGCCAGCTCCCCCGTCGAGGGCACTGAAGCTTTCTTT. Its translation: CASSPVEGTEAFF.

The sample holds one count of this clone. The chain couples TRBV5-1 to TRBJ1-2, with a tentative D call TRBD1 (5 bases). The CDR3 is made up of 12 amino acids. With 4 bases removed from V and 5 bases from J, the gap between germline ends came to 9 bases. Germline V gene data show CDR1 as SGHRS and CDR2 as YFSETQ. The CDR3 bases are TGCGCCAGCAGCGACCAGGGATATGGCTACACCTTC. As protein: CASSDQGYGYTF.

This rearrangement joins TRBV29-1 to TRBJ2-1; 12 bases are shared with TRBD2. The CDR3 totals 18 residues. Germline assignment: CDR1 SQVTM and CDR2 ANQGSEA. The V segment lost 0 bases and the J segment 4 bases; nucleotides outside the gene matches: 10. The CDR3 spells CSVEDLWETSGSYNEQFF. CDR3 sequence (DNA): TGCAGCGTTGAAGATCTTTGGGAGACTAGCGGGAGTTACAATGAGCAGTTCTTC.

V and J are TRBV19 and TRBJ2-5, with D possibly being TRBD2 (6 bases). The CDR3 loop spans 14 amino acids. Between the trimmed V and J ends, which lost 5 bases and 2 bases, there was a span of 12 bases. Germline V lookup: CDR1 LNHDA, CDR2 SQIVND (reference sequence). CDR3 protein: CASSPQAGQETQYF. DNA of the CDR3: TGTGCCAGTAGTCCCCAGGCGGGGCAAGAGACCCAGTACTTC.

This clone was observed a few times. The genes are TRBV14 and TRBJ2-1; the match to TRBD1 covers 8 bases. The CDR3 loop spans 17 amino acids. The V segment lost 4 bases and the J segment 4 bases; nucleotides outside the gene matches: 12. Germline CDR1 reads SGHDN; CDR2 reads FVKESK. CDR3 loop: CASSRGRQGTLYNEQFF. The DNA for the CDR3 is TGTGCCAGCAGCCGAGGTCGACAGGGGACTTTGTACAATGAGCAGTTCTTC.

This clone was recorded a few times. The chain carries TRBV6-6 and TRBJ2-4; 10 nucleotides align to TRBD1. The CDR3 has 14 residues. The V gene's germline CDR1 is MNHNY and CDR2 SVGAGI (reference sequence). V dropped 10 bases and J dropped 6; count of bases not matched to a gene: 9. The DNA of the CDR3 is TGTGCCACCAGGACAGGGGGAGTTGGAAACATTCAGTACTTC. Amino acid sequence: CATRTGGVGNIQYF.